This passage covers 23 T cell receptor beta chains from one sample sequenced in a study of Graves' ophthalmopathy and Graves' hyperthyroidism. RNA transcripts were the template, and TCR beta CDR3 regions were amplified from them. HTBI primers served in a first-round RT-PCR, which a second-round multiplex PCR followed. TCRdb independently ran MiXCR on the multiplex PCR reads; one entry per CDR3 protein. In the table there are about 550,000 distinct CDR3 sequences, 39% of which are singletons. Sequences were obtained from peripheral blood or thyroid tissue (not recorded which). Receptors originate from an adult man with Graves' hyperthyroidism.

Only a few counts were recorded for this clonotype. V is TRBV7-8 and J is TRBJ1-1; D gene uncertain. V lost 1 base and J 5 bases, leaving 11 bases between the germline ends. Germline V gives CDR1 SGHVS, CDR2 FQNEAQ. The CDR3 is 14 residues long. DNA for the CDR3: TGTGCCAGCAGCTTAGGAGGGAGTCCTACTGAAGCTTTCTTT. This codes for CASSLGGSPTEAFF.

This clonotype appeared a few times. The V and J genes are TRBV20-1 and TRBJ2-5, with unresolved D. The germline CDR1 and CDR2 sequences are DFQATT and SNEGSKA (reference sequence). This CDR3 spans 17 amino acids. The V gene lost 0 bases and the J gene lost 5 bases, with 22 bases spanning the gap. The DNA for the CDR3 is TGCAGTGCTAGAGATTTGGAGACACTCGGTGGAAGGGAGACCCAGTACTTC. Translated, it gives CSARDLETLGGRETQYF.

The rearrangement joins TRBV7-2 to TRBJ1-1; no clear D gene. V was cut by 5 bases and J by 4 bases, with 11 bases left in between. Germline CDR1 and CDR2: SGHTA and FQGNSA. The CDR3 contains 13 residues. The CDR3: CASSQDLPTEAFF. CDR3 sequence (DNA): TGTGCCAGCAGCCAAGATCTGCCCACTGAAGCTTTCTTT.

The V gene is TRBV28, the J gene TRBJ1-1; maybe TRBD1 (5 bases). The CDR3 consists of 15 residues. V shed 7 bases and J shed 4 bases, with 19 bases lying between them. Germline loops: CDR1 MDHEN, CDR2 SYDVKM. CDR3 in amino acids: CASTDFRAGGTEAFF. The CDR3 bases are TGTGCCAGCACCGATTTCAGGGCCGGGGGCACTGAAGCTTTCTTT.

This clonotype was seen a handful of times. This chain links TRBV28 with TRBJ2-5; D tentatively reads TRBD1 or TRBD2 (5 bases each). Germline CDR1 is MDHEN and CDR2 is SYDVKM. V was pared by 5 bases and J by 1 base, with 11 bases between. This CDR3 contains 14 residues. The CDR3 DNA follows: TGTGCCAGCAGTCCCCCCGGGGCCCAAGAGACCCAGTACTTC. The encoded protein is CASSPPGAQETQYF.

The rearrangement uses TRBV7-3 and TRBJ2-5; D may be TRBD1 (5 bases). Trimming took off 2 bases at V and 5 bases at J, with 12 bases between the two ends. The CDR3 length is 14 residues. Germline lookup yields CDR1 SGHTA and CDR2 FQGTGA. CDR3 loop: CASSLGAGIETQYF. The DNA of the CDR3 is TGTGCCAGCAGCTTAGGGGCTGGGATTGAGACCCAGTACTTC.

CDR3 protein: CASSPDRGRVHF. The CDR3 DNA follows: TGTGCCAGCAGCCCAGACAGGGGGCGCGTCCACTTT. The V gene is TRBV9, the J gene TRBJ1-6; TRBD1 aligns across 10 bases. The V and J ends lost 4 bases and 17 bases, in that order; junction bases with no gene match: 6. The CDR3 is 12 residues long. Germline CDR1 is SGDLS and CDR2 is YYNGEE.

The chain couples TRBV12-3 or TRBV12-4 to TRBJ2-7; D possibly matches TRBD1 or TRBD2 (5 bases each). Deletions cut 3 bases from V and 6 bases from J, with 21 bases between. The CDR3 loop spans 16 amino acids. The chain's CDR3 is CASSFLSAGSISEQYF. The CDR3 DNA sequence: TGTGCCAGCAGTTTTCTCTCTGCAGGGAGCATTAGCGAGCAGTACTTC.

This clonotype was observed many times. This sequence joins TRBV12-3 or TRBV12-4 and TRBJ1-1, with a weak D call TRBD1 (5 bases). The V end was cut by 4 bases, the J end by 4 bases, with 10 bases between. The CDR3 extends over 13 amino acids. The CDR3 protein is CASSSGLFTEAFF. DNA of the CDR3: TGTGCCAGCAGTTCGGGACTGTTCACTGAAGCTTTCTTT.

The V call is TRBV10-2, the J call TRBJ1-5; TRBD1 matches 7 bases. This CDR3 comprises 15 residues. V was pared by 11 bases and J by 0 bases, with 10 bases of the junction left unmatched. Germline values: CDR1 WSHSY, CDR2 SAAADI. CDR3 coding DNA: TGCGCCGTAGGTCGACAGGGATATAGCAATCAGCCCCAGCATTTT. Translation: CAVGRQGYSNQPQHF.

The table lists this clonotype with many counts. The rearrangement uses TRBV13 and TRBJ1-2; D call uncertain. CDR3 length: 14 amino acids. Germline CDR1 reads PRHDT; CDR2 reads FYEKMQ (reference sequence). V was cut by 3 bases and J by 4 bases, with 12 bases left in between. This chain's CDR3 is CASSFGREGYGYTF. The CDR3, as DNA: TGTGCCAGCAGCTTTGGGAGGGAAGGCTATGGCTACACCTTC.

This clonotype occurred many times. The chain uses TRBV7-8 and TRBJ2-5, with D hard to call. V was trimmed by 1 base and J by 2 bases, leaving 14 bases between them. The CDR3 is 16 residues long. From germline, CDR1 is SGHVS and CDR2 FQNEAQ. The CDR3 loop reads CASSLGSLGGQETQYF. The CDR3 DNA sequence: TGTGCCAGCAGCTTAGGATCCCTAGGTGGGCAAGAGACCCAGTACTTC.

The chain joins TRBV6-5 to TRBJ1-3; TRBD1 might be the D (5 bases). The CDR3 sequence is 14 residues long. The germline CDR1 and CDR2 sequences are MNHEY and SVGAGI. Between the trimmed V and J ends, which lost 6 bases and 0 bases, there was a span of 9 bases. This CDR3 is CASSPGRSGNTIYF. CDR3 sequence (DNA): TGTGCCAGCAGCCCAGGGCGCTCTGGAAACACCATATATTTT.

This clonotype has more than one count but fewer than ten. J is TRBJ1-5 and V is TRBV12-3 or TRBV12-4; weak D call: TRBD1 (5 bases). Trimming pared 4 bases from V and 5 bases from J, leaving 18 bases between. The CDR3 has 16 residues. The chain's CDR3 is CASSYSGPRGHQPQHF. As DNA, the CDR3 is TGTGCCAGCAGTTACAGTGGGCCACGGGGCCATCAGCCCCAGCATTTT.

This clonotype was observed a handful of times. The chain employs TRBV28 and TRBJ1-2; 7 bases map to TRBD1. Per germline, CDR1 MDHEN and CDR2 SYDVKM. The CDR3 has 12 amino acids. J gave up 10 bases and V 6 bases, and 8 bases lay outside the gene matches. This chain's CDR3 is CASRSGQRFYTF. CDR3 DNA sequence: TGTGCCAGCAGATCGGGACAGCGTTTCTACACCTTC.

Worth noting for this clonotype: The junction differs from germline at one of its ends, possibly a read error. CDR3: CASSQVGPRPEQCF. In nucleotides, the CDR3 is TGTGCCAGCAGCCAAGTGGGGCCTCGTCCGGAGCAGTGCTTC. The rearrangement uses TRBV3-1 and TRBJ2-7; D perhaps matches TRBD1 (5 bases). CDR3 length: 14 residues. Germline V gene data show CDR1 as LGHDT and CDR2 as YNNKEL (reference sequence).

For this clonotype: The junction shows a germline mismatch at one end, possibly a read error. This chain joins TRBV5-1 and TRBJ2-2; D gene ambiguous. The CDR3 is made up of 14 amino acids. Germline-derived CDR1 and CDR2 are SGHRS and YFSETQ. CDR3 in amino acids: CASSLLGVTGELFF. CDR3 DNA: TGTGCCAGCAGCTTACTCGGCGTGACCGGGGAGCTGTTTTTT.

The chain uses TRBV29-1 and TRBJ2-1; D might be TRBD1 or TRBD2, each matching 7 bases. The germline gives CDR1 SQVTM, CDR2 ANQGSEA. This CDR3 spans 13 amino acids. V lost 0 bases to trimming and J lost 9 bases, with 12 bases between them. CDR3 nucleotide sequence: TGCAGCGTTGAAGAGACAGGGAGGGGTGAGCAGTTCTTC. The encoded protein is CSVEETGRGEQFF.

The chain links TRBV7-9 to TRBJ2-7; 10 positions agree with TRBD1. V shed 0 bases, J shed 5 bases, and the junction held 4 bases outside the gene matches. Germline V CDR1 and CDR2: SEHNR, FQNEAQ (reference sequence). This CDR3 comprises 15 residues. The CDR3 is CASSLAPGQGHEQYF. The CDR3 bases are TGTGCCAGCAGCTTAGCCCCGGGACAGGGGCACGAGCAGTACTTC.

The V call is TRBV5-5, the J call TRBJ1-2, with a weak D call TRBD1 (5 bases). CDR1 is SGHKS, CDR2 YYEKEE, per germline (reference sequence). This CDR3 region has 16 residues. The germline V and J ends were trimmed by 2 bases and 2 bases, with 16 bases remaining between them. CDR3 in DNA: TGTGCCAGCAGCTTTTTGAGGGACCTTTTAAACTATGGCTACACCTTC. Residues: CASSFLRDLLNYGYTF.

V is TRBV24-1 and J is TRBJ2-5, with TRBD2 as a possible D gene (6 bases). This CDR3 is 15 amino acids long. Germline CDR1 and CDR2: KGHDR and SFDVKD. Between the trimmed V and J ends, which lost 2 bases and 3 bases, there was a span of 12 bases. CDR3 residues: CATSDSRELEETQYF. The CDR3 nucleotides are TGTGCCACCAGTGATTCCCGGGAGCTCGAAGAGACCCAGTACTTC.

The chain uses TRBV6-6 and TRBJ2-6; the D is unclear. Germline V CDR1 and CDR2: MNHNY, SVGAGI (reference sequence). The CDR3 covers 16 residues. Trimming stripped 0 bases from V and 0 bases from J, with 6 bases between. This CDR3 is CASSYSVVSGANVLTF. As DNA, the CDR3 is TGTGCCAGCAGTTACTCGGTGGTCTCTGGGGCCAACGTCCTGACTTTC.

The chain is built from TRBV25-1 and TRBJ2-6; D not certain. The CDR3 loop spans 19 amino acids. V lost 6 bases, J lost 0 bases, and 21 bases lay in between. CDR1 and CDR2 (germline): MGHDK, SYGVNS. CDR3 sequence reads: CASSQPRGSRLSGANVLTF. As DNA, the CDR3 is TGTGCCAGCAGCCAACCCCGTGGCAGTCGTCTCTCTGGGGCCAACGTCCTGACTTTC.